The 12 T cell receptor beta chains below were found in one sample sequenced in a study of T cell repertoires in aging, cancer and after chemotherapy (dated by TCRdb to the late 2010s). The instrument given in TCRdb is Illumina MiSeq. Using a mixed TRB-A/B primer pool, multiplex touch-down PCR amplified rearranged TRB sequences covering the V, D and J segments. TCRdb cleaned the public reads at Q25 with fastp, built clones with MiXCR and kept in-frame beta chains. A single entry per CDR3 protein holds the most common genes and DNA from its merged rows. Across this sample there are around 10,000 distinct CDR3 sequences, with approximately 30% seen only once. Of the sample, approximately 19% falls within the top ten clones. Genomic DNA extracted from peripheral blood, rather than sorted cells or RNA, was used as the source for amplification of TCR beta rearrangements. The sequenced sample consisted of blood. The receptors shown here come from a human donor in good health. The donor label of this sample is uncertain.

Comments on this clonotype: Being one base from a much bigger clone, this may be a read error. V is TRBV19 and J is TRBJ2-6, with D possibly matching TRBD2 (6 bases). CDR1 and CDR2 (germline): LNHDA, SQIVND (reference sequence). Trimming took 4 bases from V and 3 from J, leaving 10 bases between them. The CDR3 has 15 residues. The chain's CDR3 is CASSTKGGGANVLTF. The CDR3 DNA follows: TGTGCCAGTAGTACTAAGGGAGGTGGGGCCAACGTCCTGACTTTC.

This clonotype has just a few counts. V usage is TRBV7-2 and J usage is TRBJ2-7, with TRBD2 matching 9 bases. CDR1 is SGHTA, CDR2 FQGNSA, per germline. This CDR3 region has 15 residues. J lost 2 bases, V lost 5 bases, and 7 bases had no gene match. In nucleotides, the CDR3 is TGTGCCAGCAGCCCTACTGGCGGGGGGGCCTACGAGCAGTACTTC. Its protein product is CASSPTGGGAYEQYF.

The J gene is TRBJ2-5, the V gene TRBV27; 11 bases agree with TRBD2. Looked up from germline, CDR1 is MNHEY and CDR2 is SMNVEV (reference sequence). V shed 6 bases and J 5 bases; nucleotides not matched to a gene: 17. CDR3 size: 18 residues. CDR3 DNA: TGTGCCAGCAGACCAATAACCACACTAGCGGGAGAGGGGGAGACCCAGTACTTC. This sequence encodes CASRPITTLAGEGETQYF.

This clonotype is termed medium-sized. The V call is TRBV6-1, the J call TRBJ2-7, with D perhaps TRBD1 or TRBD2 (5 bases each). V was trimmed by 7 bases and J by 6 bases, leaving 13 bases between them. Germline CDR1 MNHNS, CDR2 SASEGT. This CDR3 contains 12 residues. CDR3 amino acids: CASTEPGSEQYF. Here the CDR3 DNA reads TGTGCCAGCACCGAACCAGGGAGCGAGCAGTACTTC.

The CDR3 is CASSPIISRDGGTGELFF. The CDR3 nucleotides are TGTGCCAGCTCACCAATTATTTCGAGGGATGGAGGCACCGGGGAGCTGTTTTTT. V usage is TRBV18 and J usage is TRBJ2-2, with TRBD2 as a possible D gene (5 bases). V shed 2 bases and J shed 4 bases, with 20 bases lying between them. The length of the CDR3 is 18 residues. The germline CDR1 and CDR2 sequences are KGHSH and LQKENI.

This clonotype was recorded a few times. The V and J genes are TRBV6-4 and TRBJ2-2; D unclear. This CDR3 has 13 amino acids. The V gene lost 2 bases and the J gene lost 2 bases, with 3 bases spanning the gap. Looked up from germline, CDR1 is MRHNA and CDR2 is SNTAGT. The CDR3 DNA sequence: TGTGCCAGCAGTGACAGAAACACCGGGGAGCTGTTTTTT. Its translation is CASSDRNTGELFF.

This clonotype appeared a single time. The chain carries TRBV20-1 and TRBJ2-7, with unresolved D. The CDR3 loop spans 15 amino acids. Germline loops: CDR1 DFQATT, CDR2 SNEGSKA (reference sequence). Trimming removed 2 bases from V and 2 bases from J, with 16 bases in between. In DNA form, the CDR3 reads TGCAGTGCTAGATCCACTATCCAACCCGCCTACGAGCAGTACTTC. Encoded protein: CSARSTIQPAYEQYF.

The gene calls are TRBV19 and TRBJ2-7; 8 bases fit TRBD1. The CDR3 is made up of 15 amino acids. Germline V gene sequence: CDR1 LNHDA, CDR2 SQIVND (reference sequence). The ends lost 0 bases at V and 5 bases at J; junction bases unmatched: 6. The CDR3 DNA reads TGTGCCAGTAGTATAGACGGACAGGGAGGCGACGAGCAGTACTTC. This encodes CASSIDGQGGDEQYF.

The V call is TRBV11-2, the J call TRBJ2-5, with a tentative D call TRBD2 (5 bases). The CDR3 runs 12 residues. Trimming left V 5 bases short and J 7 bases short, with 11 bases between. Per the germline V gene, CDR1 is SGHAT and CDR2 is FQNNGV. CDR3 in amino acids: CASSGRVGTQYF. CDR3 nucleotides: TGTGCCAGCAGCGGGCGGGTCGGGACCCAGTACTTC.

This clonotype was detected only a few times. This chain joins TRBV27 and TRBJ1-5; TRBD1 might be the D (5 bases). V was pared by 4 bases and J by 3 bases, with 13 bases between. Germline CDR1 reads MNHEY; CDR2 reads SMNVEV (reference sequence). This CDR3 is 15 amino acids long. In DNA form, the CDR3 reads TGTGCCAGCAGTTCCCGACAGTACAACAATCAGCCCCAGCATTTT. It codes for CASSSRQYNNQPQHF.

V is TRBV6-1 and J is TRBJ2-1; 8 nucleotides line up with TRBD2. V gave up 0 bases and J gave up 4 bases; unmatched junction bases: 5. CDR1 is MNHNS, CDR2 SASEGT, per germline. CDR3 length: 16 amino acids. The CDR3 nucleotides read TGTGCCAGCAGTGAAGCCGGCGGGGGGCGTTACAATGAGCAGTTCTTC. It translates to CASSEAGGGRYNEQFF.

V and J are TRBV18 and TRBJ2-5; the D gene could be TRBD1 or TRBD2 (7 bases each). Germline V gives CDR1 KGHSH, CDR2 LQKENI. The CDR3 spans 15 residues. V lost 6 bases, J lost 5 bases, and 19 bases lay in between. CDR3 protein: CASSPQGGATETQYF. For the CDR3, the DNA is TGTGCCAGCTCCCCTCAGGGGGGGGCCACGGAGACCCAGTACTTC.